This record concerns one T cell receptor (beta chain) sequence. Its antigen is still unknown. Base qualities are not provided; no much larger clone lies one nucleotide away. This record belongs to a study of Ad26.COV2.S vaccination and SARS-CoV-2 variants (dated by TCRdb to the early 2020s). Regarding the study in general: Donors in the vaccine arm were drawn from COV1001, a phase I-IIa trial of Ad26.COV2.S in healthy adults that was multicentre, randomized, double-blind and placebo-controlled. Ad26.COV2.S was administered intramuscularly at a dose of 5x10^10 or 1x10^11 viral particles, either as one shot or as two shots given 56 days apart. The specificity and breadth of SARS-CoV-2-reactive T cell receptors after Ad26.COV2.S vaccination were assessed by TCRbeta repertoire sequencing. The TCR-sequenced set comprised around 32 samples: about 19 Ad26.COV2.S vaccine recipients, 5 placebo recipients and 8 SARS-CoV-2 convalescent individuals. Trial participants were randomized into five groups of five, in which low-dose or high-dose Ad26.COV2.S was given once or twice, or placebo was given on both occasions. Throughout the experiments and outcome assessment, investigators stayed blinded to trial group allocation. The investigation overall reported the following: Vaccine and placebo recipients had comparable non-spike TCR breadth, which fits with the vaccine containing only spike. Comparing responses between vaccine doses or regimens was not something the study was powered to do. After vaccination, substantial breadth of spike-specific CD8+ and CD4+ T cell responses was reported. It was noted by the authors that total T cell responses may have been underestimated by the TCR breadth and depth analyses. Spike-specific TCR breadth was higher in Ad26.COV2.S recipients than in placebo recipients (P = 0.0014).

The treatment or condition label, read with the paper, signifies: roughly 20 received Ad26.COV2.S at low or high dose, single or two shots; a few received placebo; per-sample allocation not given. Repertoires of vaccine and placebo recipients were sequenced from samples collected on day 63 after the first injection. Cohort 1b enrolled roughly 25 adults aged 18-55 years at a single site in Boston, USA, between 29 July and 7 August 2020. Ad26.COV2.S was a replication-incompetent adenovirus type 26 vector expressing a prefusion-stabilized SARS-CoV-2 spike protein from the original Wuhan strain. TCRbeta CDR3 regions were sequenced with the immunoSEQ Assay. After extraction, genomic DNA underwent amplification by bias-controlled multiplex PCR, followed by high-throughput sequencing. Processing in the source paper ran as follows. Collapsing and filtering of sequences were performed to quantify the absolute abundance of each unique TCRbeta CDR3 region. Usable DNA was measured by amplifying reference genes present in all nucleated cells, and TCRbeta template counts were normalized to that usable DNA to estimate T cell fraction. Repertoire TCRs were annotated as SARS-CoV-2-specific when V gene, CDR3 amino acid sequence and J gene were exactly matched to a known reactive TCR set. The reference SARS-CoV-2 TCR set came from MIRA and was filtered for enrichment in COVID-19-positive ImmuneCODE repertoires, removing public or cross-reactive TCRs. Drawing on the MIRA antigens, annotated TCRs were analysed further at the level of specific ORF or position within ORF. Breadth was defined as annotated unique rearrangements over total unique productive rearrangements; depth was the summed frequency of those rearrangements. Two-sided Wilcoxon rank-sum tests were applied when comparing TCR breadth between groups. Drawn from immuneACCESS, this table holds only the in-frame rearrangements with V and J called that TCRdb kept. Clones are partly lost; checked studies trace under half to an unresolved V gene and leave the rest unexplained. V and J calls and clone size are those listed in that table; D and trimming were worked out from the DNA. The sample contains around 300,000 clones, 75% to 90% of them found a single time. The top ten constitute about 11% of the sample.

The V end loses 0 bases and the J end loses 3 bases, and a stretch of 11 bases separates them. CDR1 and CDR2 are read off the germline V gene as LGHNA and YSLEER. The CDR3 runs 15 amino acids, cysteine and phenylalanine included. The DNA shown is the 45-base CDR3, in frame from base 1. This sample comprised peripheral blood, obtained in a trial of Ad26.COV2.S vaccine versus placebo. This receptor was obtained from a person between 18 and 59 years old who received the Ad26.COV2.S COVID-19 vaccine or a placebo. Here the chain combines TRBV4-3 and TRBJ1-1, with no D gene named confidently. The CDR3 amino acid sequence is: CASSQDEVADTEAFF. The base sequence is TGCGCCAGCAGCCAAGACGAGGTTGCGGACACTGAAGCTTTCTTT.